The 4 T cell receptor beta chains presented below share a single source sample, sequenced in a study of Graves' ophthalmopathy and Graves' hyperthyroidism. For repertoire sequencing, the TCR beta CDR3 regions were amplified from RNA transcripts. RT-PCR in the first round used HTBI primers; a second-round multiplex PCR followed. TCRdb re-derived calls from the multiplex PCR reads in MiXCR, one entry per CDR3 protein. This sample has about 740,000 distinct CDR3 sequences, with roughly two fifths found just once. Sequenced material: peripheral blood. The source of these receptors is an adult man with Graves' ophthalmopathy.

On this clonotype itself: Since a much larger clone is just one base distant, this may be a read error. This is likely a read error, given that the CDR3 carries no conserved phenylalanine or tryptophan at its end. CDR3 sequence reads: CASSTTTGVYTEAFL. CDR3 in DNA: TGTGCCAGCAGCACCACGACAGGGGTTTACACTGAAGCTTTCCTT. V and J are TRBV7-2 and TRBJ1-1; the match to TRBD1 covers 8 bases. The CDR3 covers 15 residues. Germline V gene lookup returns CDR1 SGHTA and CDR2 FQGNSA. Losses at the gene ends were 5 bases for V and 3 bases for J; bases not matched to a gene: 8.

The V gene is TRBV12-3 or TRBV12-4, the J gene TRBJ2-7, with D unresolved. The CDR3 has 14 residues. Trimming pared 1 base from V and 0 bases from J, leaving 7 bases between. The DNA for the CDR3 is TGTGCCAGCAGTTTAGACAGCCACTCCTACGAGCAGTACTTC. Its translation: CASSLDSHSYEQYF.

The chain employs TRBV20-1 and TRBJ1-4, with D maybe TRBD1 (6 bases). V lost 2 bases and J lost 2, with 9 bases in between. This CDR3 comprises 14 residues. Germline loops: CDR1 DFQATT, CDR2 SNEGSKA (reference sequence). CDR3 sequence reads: CSARQGRTNEKLFF. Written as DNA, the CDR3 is TGCAGTGCTAGACAGGGGAGGACTAATGAAAAACTGTTTTTT.

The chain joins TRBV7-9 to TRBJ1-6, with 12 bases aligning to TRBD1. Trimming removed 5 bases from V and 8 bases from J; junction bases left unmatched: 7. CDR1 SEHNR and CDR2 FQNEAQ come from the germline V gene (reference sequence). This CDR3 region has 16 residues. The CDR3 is CASSPGTGGVDSPLHF. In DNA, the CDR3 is TGTGCCAGCAGCCCTGGGACAGGGGGCGTAGATTCACCCCTCCACTTT. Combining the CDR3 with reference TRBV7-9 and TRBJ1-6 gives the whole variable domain DTGVSQNPRHKITKRGQNVTFRCDPISEHNRLYWYRQTLGQGPEFLTYFQNEAQLEKSRLLSDRFSAERPKGSFSTLEIQRTEQGDSAMYLCASSPGTGGVDSPLHFGNGTRLTVT.